This T cell receptor beta chain appears in the sequencing data of a study of PD-L1 blockade in urothelial cancer. Study as a whole: About 90% of the roughly 30 patients were men with bladder-origin urothelial cancer. A median blood sample held about 140,000 T cells and under 85,000 unique TCRs.

Sample time point: pretreatment peripheral blood. Each PCR reaction had synthetic TCR analog templates spiked into it. Sequencing used immunoSEQ multiplex PCR; TCRdb keeps in-frame clones, though not all of them. The repertoire holds 70,000 to 90,000 clones, with about 84% as singletons. Trimming removed 4 bases at V and 6 bases at J, with 14 bases between. This CDR3 is built from 14 residues. Germline V gene lookup returns CDR1 SGDLS and CDR2 YYNGEE. The TCR sequence derives from a man in his fifties or sixties with urothelial cancer. The J gene is TRBJ2-1, the V gene TRBV9; unclear D gene. The sequencing used PBMCs, collected around atezolizumab (anti-PD-L1) treatment. As DNA, the CDR3 is TGTGCCAGCAGCCCCTATTCCGCCGTCAATGAGCAGTTCTTC. It is translated as CASSPYSAVNEQFF.